The 22 T cell receptor beta chains reported below all come from one sample, sequenced in a study of human T cells and chemical hapten exposure. Time point noted: patch test 2, 6 weeks after DPC sensitization. Described treatment: therapeutic diphenylcyclopropenone sensitization with weekly scalp DPC. TCRdb re-derived calls from the RACE reads in MiXCR, one entry per CDR3 protein. Of 20,000 to 30,000 distinct CDR3 sequences listed, approximately 9% are singletons. The sequences come from whole blood, collected in connection with sensitization to the hapten diphenylcyclopropenone (DPC). The receptors shown here come from a man between 25 and 39 years old with alopecia areata. Some clones in this sample may be carry-over from other donors' samples.

This clonotype was observed many times. The CDR3 region has the DNA TGTGCCAGTAGTATAGGGACTGAGAACACTGAAGCTTTCTTT. Its translation is CASSIGTENTEAFF. This sequence joins TRBV19 and TRBJ1-1, with no clear D. Between the trimmed V and J ends, which lost 1 base and 1 base, there was a span of 7 bases. The CDR3 loop spans 14 amino acids. The germline V gene encodes CDR1 LNHDA and CDR2 SQIVND (reference sequence).

The chain uses TRBV12-3 or TRBV12-4 and TRBJ2-1; 8 nucleotides agree with TRBD1. This CDR3 is 13 amino acids long. The junction had 3 bases not matched to a gene; V was cut back by 6 bases and J by 5 bases. CDR3 sequence (DNA): TGTGCCAGCAGAGGGACAGGCAACAATGAGCAGTTCTTC. Residues: CASRGTGNNEQFF.

This clonotype has ten or more counts. J is TRBJ2-5 and V is TRBV11-2; the D is unclear. V was cut by 0 bases and J by 5 bases, with 4 bases left in between. The CDR3 extends over 12 amino acids. Looked up from germline, CDR1 is SGHAT and CDR2 is FQNNGV. The CDR3 DNA follows: TGTGCCAGCAGCTTAGAAGGGGAGACCCAGTACTTC. It codes for CASSLEGETQYF.

This clonotype was observed a few times. The rearrangement joins TRBV30 to TRBJ1-2; 8 nucleotides line up with TRBD1. Germline V gene sequence: CDR1 GTSNPN, CDR2 SVGIG (reference sequence). Trimming at V came to 5 bases and at J to 8 bases, leaving 4 bases not matched to a gene. The CDR3 totals 11 residues. CDR3 sequence reads: CAWGQGWGYTF. CDR3 bases: TGTGCCTGGGGACAGGGTTGGGGCTACACCTTC. The full variable domain, completed using reference TRBV30 and TRBJ1-2, is SQTIHQWPATLVQPVGSPLSLECTVEGTSNPNLYWYRQAAGRGLQLLFYSVGIGQISSEVPQNLSASRPQDRQFILSSKKLLLSDSGFYLCAWGQGWGYTFGSGTRLTVV.

Ten or more counts support this clonotype. The rearrangement joins TRBV14 to TRBJ2-7, with unresolved D. CDR1 and CDR2 from the germline V gene are SGHDN and FVKESK. V lost 4 bases and J lost 1, with 8 bases in between. The CDR3 extends over 13 amino acids. CDR3 DNA: TGTGCCAGCAGCCCGGGCAATTCCTACGAGCAGTACTTC. It translates to CASSPGNSYEQYF.

This clonotype was seen a handful of times. J is TRBJ1-1 and V is TRBV18, with D perhaps TRBD1 (6 bases). V shed 3 bases and J shed 8 bases, with 25 bases lying between them. CDR1 and CDR2 (germline): KGHSH, LQKENI. This CDR3 is built from 17 residues. DNA for the CDR3: TGTGCCAGCTCACCCCGAACTTACGGGGACATGGAACTGGAAGCTTTCTTT. Translating gives CASSPRTYGDMELEAFF.

This clonotype has ten or more counts. This chain connects TRBV19 to TRBJ2-5; D is unclear. This CDR3 spans 11 amino acids. Germline V lookup: CDR1 LNHDA, CDR2 SQIVND (reference sequence). V gave up 6 bases and J gave up 4 bases, with 6 bases separating them. CDR3 DNA: TGTGCCAGTAGAGGACGAGAGACCCAGTACTTC. Translating it yields CASRGRETQYF.

This clonotype was seen a few times. The chain has TRBV25-1 and TRBJ1-1; D is uncertain. The germline V and J ends were trimmed by 5 bases and 4 bases, with 17 bases remaining between them. The CDR3 has 15 residues. The germline gives CDR1 MGHDK, CDR2 SYGVNS. The CDR3 region is CASSSKVPPLTEAFF. The CDR3 bases are TGTGCCAGCAGTTCCAAGGTCCCCCCCCTCACTGAAGCTTTCTTT.

This clonotype was detected a few times. V gene TRBV6-6 combines with J gene TRBJ1-1; D is uncertain. Trimming removed 2 bases at V and 8 bases at J, with 6 bases between. The length of the CDR3 is 11 residues. CDR1 and CDR2 from the germline V gene are MNHNY and SVGAGI (reference sequence). Here the CDR3 DNA reads TGTGCCAGCAGTTACCGAACCGAAGCTTTCTTT. This translates into CASSYRTEAFF.

This clonotype was seen only a few times. CDR3 loop: CASSPPLFQGGEQFF. CDR3 nucleotides: TGTGCCAGCTCACCACCGCTCTTTCAGGGGGGTGAGCAGTTCTTC. The rearrangement uses TRBV18 and TRBJ2-1; TRBD1 is a possible D gene (7 bases). The CDR3 covers 15 residues. Trimming stripped 0 bases from V and 9 bases from J, with 15 bases between. Germline V gene lookup returns CDR1 KGHSH and CDR2 LQKENI.

This clonotype occurred many times. This sequence joins TRBV3-1 and TRBJ2-3; possibly TRBD1 or TRBD2 for D (6 bases each). Trimming pared 3 bases from V and 5 bases from J, leaving 21 bases between. The CDR3 is made up of 17 amino acids. Germline V gene data show CDR1 as LGHDT and CDR2 as YNNKEL (reference sequence). In nucleotides, the CDR3 is TGTGCCAGCAGCCATAATCGGGGGCCTGTTGACGGAGATACGCAGTATTTT. Translated: CASSHNRGPVDGDTQYF.

This clonotype was seen only a few times. The chain recombines TRBV11-2 with TRBJ2-5; D call uncertain. The CDR3 contains 14 residues. CDR1 is SGHAT and CDR2 is FQNNGV in the germline V gene. With 1 base removed from V and 1 base from J, the gap between germline ends came to 7 bases. This chain's CDR3 is CASSLGSSQETQYF. The CDR3, as DNA: TGTGCCAGCAGCTTAGGTAGCAGCCAAGAGACCCAGTACTTC.

This clonotype was seen at least ten times. The chain is built from TRBV6-2 or TRBV6-3 and TRBJ1-5; D not resolved. In germline, CDR1 is MNHEY, CDR2 SVGEGT. Trimming cost V 2 bases and J 1 base, with 6 bases left between them. This CDR3 contains 14 residues. CDR3 sequence reads: CASSYPDSNQPQHF. The CDR3 DNA reads TGTGCCAGCAGTTACCCTGACAGCAATCAGCCCCAGCATTTT.

As concerns this clonotype: Since a much larger clone is just one base distant, this may be a read error. V gene TRBV14 combines with J gene TRBJ2-1; D uncertain. Per germline, CDR1 SGHDN and CDR2 FVKESK. This CDR3 has 14 residues. The CDR3 nucleotides are TGTACCAGCAGCCTGTATAGCTCCTACAATGAGCAGTTCTTC. Translating it yields CTSSLYSSYNEQFF.

This clonotype was picked up a small number of times. Sequence at one end of the junction differs from germline and may be a read error. This chain joins TRBV30 and TRBJ1-4, with D hard to call. Germline CDR1 reads GTSNPN; CDR2 reads SVGIG (reference sequence). The length of the CDR3 is 12 residues. CDR3 bases: TGTGCCCGGAGCTGGCTGAGGGAAAAACTGTTTTTT. This encodes CARSWLREKLFF.

This clonotype was found a few times. The J gene is TRBJ1-2, the V gene TRBV19; 7 bases align to TRBD1. Looked up from germline, CDR1 is LNHDA and CDR2 is SQIVND (reference sequence). The length of the CDR3 is 14 residues. After removal of 4 bases from V and 5 bases from J, the junction contained 7 bases not matched to a gene. The CDR3 spells CASSTSGGRYGYTF. Here the CDR3 DNA reads TGTGCCAGTAGTACCTCAGGGGGACGGTATGGCTACACCTTC.

This clonotype was counted many times. The rearrangement links TRBV27 to TRBJ1-5; D not resolved. Germline CDR1 MNHEY, CDR2 SMNVEV (reference sequence). The CDR3 spans 16 residues. V was shortened by 6 bases and J by 0 bases, with 15 bases between the two germline ends. As DNA, the CDR3 is TGTGCCAGCAGGCCTGGCACCCACAATAGCAATCAGCCCCAGCATTTT. This gives the protein CASRPGTHNSNQPQHF.

This clonotype was counted many times. This chain connects TRBV7-8 to TRBJ1-5, with D unresolved. The CDR3 runs 12 residues. Germline V gives CDR1 SGHVS, CDR2 FQNEAQ. V was clipped by 4 bases and J by 5 bases, with 6 bases between them. CDR3 region: CASSSPDQPQHF. CDR3 bases: TGTGCCAGCAGCTCCCCCGATCAGCCCCAGCATTTT.

The table lists this clonotype with a few counts. CDR3 coding DNA: TGTGCCAGCTCACCACTGGAGGGAGATGGCTACACCTTC. Translating gives CASSPLEGDGYTF. V usage is TRBV18 and J usage is TRBJ1-2, with unresolved D. Trimming stripped 1 base from V and 6 bases from J, with 9 bases between. CDR1 and CDR2 (germline): KGHSH, LQKENI. The CDR3 contains 13 residues.

This clonotype was seen ten or more times. J is TRBJ1-1 and V is TRBV20-1; no clear D. Germline CDR1 DFQATT, CDR2 SNEGSKA (reference sequence). Trimming took off 5 bases at V and 11 bases at J, with 9 bases between the two ends. This CDR3 region has 9 residues. CDR3 in amino acids: CSADPGAFF. In DNA form, the CDR3 reads TGCAGTGCTGACCCGGGGGCTTTCTTT.

This clonotype has ten or more counts. An end of the junction does not agree with germline; a read error may underlie this. The gene calls are TRBV29-1 and TRBJ2-1, with 10 nucleotides matching TRBD1. There are 11 residues in the CDR3. Germline assignment: CDR1 SQVTM and CDR2 ANQGSEA. The CDR3 here is CSVGAGQGCLF. DNA of the CDR3: TGCAGCGTTGGGGCGGGACAGGGGTGTCTCTTC.

Written as DNA, the CDR3 is TGTGCCACCTCACCGGGAGGGCCCCGGGACAATGAGCAGTTCTTC. It specifies CATSPGGPRDNEQFF. The rearrangement joins TRBV7-6 to TRBJ2-1, with 8 bases that match TRBD2. The V gene's germline CDR1 is SGHVS and CDR2 FNYEAQ. This CDR3 is 15 amino acids long. The V segment lost 10 bases and the J segment 5 bases; nucleotides outside the gene matches: 13.